Detailed here is one TCR beta chain. As yet, its antigen is unknown. The CDR3 has 15 residues. Trimming cost V 4 bases and J 1 base, with 11 bases left between them. Germline CDR1 SNHLY, CDR2 FYNNEI. These data originate in a study of Ad26.COV2.S vaccination and SARS-CoV-2 variants. The overall study: Donor got 5x10^10 or 1x10^11 viral particles of Ad26.COV2.S.

Whole-study results and caveats: For non-spike TCRs, breadth in vaccine recipients resembled that in placebo recipients. Vaccinated individuals (as opposed to placebo recipients) had higher spike-specific TCR breadth.

Treatment here: 15 to 20 received Ad26.COV2.S at low or high dose, single or two shots; 5 received placebo; per-sample allocation not given. Sampling happened 63 days after the first vaccine or placebo injection. Donor was an adult aged 18-55 years in Boston. The data were produced by immunoSEQ multiplex PCR, yet TCRdb's version contains in-frame clones alone and is incomplete. The sample contains around 250,000 clones, approximately 88% of which appear only once. This receptor was identified in a person between 18 and 60 years old who received the Ad26.COV2.S COVID-19 vaccine or a placebo. The starting material was peripheral blood, obtained in a trial of Ad26.COV2.S vaccine versus placebo. The chain recombines TRBV2 with TRBJ2-4, with D maybe TRBD2 (6 bases). The CDR3 sequence: CASSAGGGAKNIQYF. The CDR3, as DNA: TGTGCCAGCAGTGCTGGTGGGGGGGCCAAAAACATTCAGTACTTC.